Below are 4 T cell receptor beta chains sequenced from a single sample in a study of OX40 agonist ivuxolimab in advanced cancers. Assay: immunoSEQ multiplex PCR; the TCRdb copy retains only in-frame clones and omits some. Among 15,000 to 20,000 clones, about 92% were seen once, and the ten largest hold approximately 50%. The sequencing here drew on CD4+ or CD8+ T cells sorted from blood, taken in a trial of the OX40 agonist ivuxolimab. All receptors derive from an adult with an advanced solid tumor such as melanoma, head and neck, liver or kidney cancer.

This clone was recorded only once. The chain links TRBV10-3 to TRBJ2-1; unclear D gene. Trimming left V 5 bases short and J 7 bases short, with 15 bases between. This CDR3 spans 14 amino acids. Germline V lookup: CDR1 ENHRY, CDR2 SYGVKD. The CDR3 nucleotides read TGTGCCATCAGTTCTAATCCTTCCGGGAATGAGCAGTTCTTC. It translates to CAISSNPSGNEQFF.

The chain has TRBV4-2 and TRBJ2-7, with 8 bases identical to TRBD1. The J segment lost 5 bases and the V segment lost 0 bases, leaving 9 bases of the junction unmatched. Germline V gene lookup returns CDR1 LGHNA and CDR2 YNFKEQ. This CDR3 has 16 amino acids. The CDR3 DNA sequence: TGTGCCAGCAGCCAAGATCCCGGACAGGGAGGCCACGAGCAGTACTTC. Translated: CASSQDPGQGGHEQYF.

V is TRBV9 and J is TRBJ1-1, with D hard to call. Trimming cost V 0 bases and J 4 bases, with 7 bases left between them. CDR1 and CDR2 from the germline V gene are SGDLS and YYNGEE. The CDR3 is made up of 13 amino acids. The DNA for the CDR3 is TGTGCCAGCAGCGTAGAGGCCTTCACTGAAGCTTTCTTT. This codes for CASSVEAFTEAFF.

The rearrangement joins TRBV5-1 to TRBJ2-3; no definite D call. This CDR3 region has 16 residues. The germline gives CDR1 SGHRS, CDR2 YFSETQ. V lost 3 bases and J 1 base, leaving 15 bases between the germline ends. The CDR3 nucleotides read TGCGCCAGCAGCTGGGCTCGATCCAAGGGCACAGATACGCAGTATTTT. Protein: CASSWARSKGTDTQYF.